Each of the 28 T cell receptor beta chains below was sequenced from the same sample in a study of Ad26.COV2.S vaccination and SARS-CoV-2 variants. Sequenced by immunoSEQ multiplex PCR; TCRdb stores in-frame clones only, minus some. This table holds around 340,000 clones, around 88% found once. Described treatment: over 15 received Ad26.COV2.S at low or high dose, single or two shots; about 5 received placebo; per-sample allocation not given. The samples date from day 63 after the first vaccine or placebo injection. Sequenced here: peripheral blood, sampled in a trial of Ad26.COV2.S vaccine versus placebo. The receptors stem from a person between 18 and 60 years old who received the Ad26.COV2.S COVID-19 vaccine or a placebo.

This clone was observed a single time. The J gene is TRBJ2-6, the V gene TRBV6-2 or TRBV6-3; D is unresolved. The CDR3 is 16 residues long. CDR1 is MNHEY and CDR2 is SVGEGT in the germline V gene. V was shortened by 4 bases and J by 0 bases, with 10 bases between the two germline ends. The CDR3 spells CASSWAKSSGANVLTF. The CDR3 DNA is TGTGCCAGCAGTTGGGCCAAGAGCTCTGGGGCCAACGTCCTGACTTTC.

The chain links TRBV5-1 to TRBJ2-3, with 10 bases that match TRBD1. The CDR3 contains 15 residues. Germline V gene lookup returns CDR1 SGHRS and CDR2 YFSETQ. With 2 bases clipped from V and 5 bases from J, the junction kept 5 bases outside the gene matches. In DNA form, the CDR3 reads TGCGCCAGCAGCTTCGGGACAGGGGATGGAGATACGCAGTATTTT. Amino acid sequence: CASSFGTGDGDTQYF.

The rearrangement links TRBV28 to TRBJ2-5, with D perhaps being TRBD1 or TRBD2 (5 bases each). Per germline, CDR1 MDHEN and CDR2 SYDVKM. The CDR3 runs 16 residues. V was trimmed by 4 bases and J by 1 base, leaving 16 bases between them. CDR3 residues: CASSSPREGTQETQYF. The CDR3 region has the DNA TGTGCCAGCAGTTCGCCCCGGGAAGGGACCCAAGAGACCCAGTACTTC.

The chain combines TRBV13 with TRBJ2-1, with 11 bases that match TRBD2. There are 15 residues in the CDR3. V trimming: 5 bases; J trimming: 3 bases; junction bases outside the gene matches: 3. CDR1 PRHDT and CDR2 FYEKMQ come from the germline V gene (reference sequence). The CDR3: CASSPGLAGYNEQFF. CDR3 sequence (DNA): TGTGCCAGCAGCCCTGGACTAGCGGGCTACAATGAGCAGTTCTTC.

The CDR3 region has the DNA TGTGCCAGCAGCCGCGGACTAGCGAGTTACGAGCAGTACTTC. Translating it yields CASSRGLASYEQYF. This chain joins TRBV7-2 and TRBJ2-7; 9 nucleotides line up with TRBD2. The V gene's germline CDR1 is SGHTA and CDR2 FQGNSA. J was trimmed by 4 bases and V by 5 bases; bases with no gene match: 6. The CDR3 is made up of 14 amino acids.

This clone was seen just once. V and J are TRBV28 and TRBJ1-2; the match to TRBD1 covers 8 bases. With V trimmed by 5 bases and J by 4 bases, 12 bases remained unmatched. The CDR3 runs to 16 residues. Germline V gene data show CDR1 as MDHEN and CDR2 as SYDVKM. The CDR3 region has the DNA TGTGCCAGCAGTACAGGGACAGGAGGGGGGACCTATGGCTACACCTTC. Its translation: CASSTGTGGGTYGYTF.

This chain uses TRBV7-9 with TRBJ2-1; 8 positions agree with TRBD1. V dropped 5 bases and J dropped 1; count of bases not matched to a gene: 7. The CDR3 extends over 16 amino acids. Germline-derived CDR1 and CDR2 are SEHNR and FQNEAQ (reference sequence). CDR3 in DNA: TGTGCCAGCAGCCCAGCGACAGGGGAATCCTACAATGAGCAGTTCTTC. This codes for CASSPATGESYNEQFF. The full variable domain, with the rest looked up from reference TRBV7-9 and TRBJ2-1, is DTGVSQNPRHKITKRGQNVTFRCDPISEHNRLYWYRQTLGQGPEFLTYFQNEAQLEKSRLLSDRFSAERPKGSFSTLEIQRTEQGDSAMYLCASSPATGESYNEQFFGPGTRLTVL.

This clone turned up a few times. The J gene is TRBJ1-3, the V gene TRBV7-2; D is unclear. The CDR3 sequence is 15 residues long. Germline CDR1 SGHTA, CDR2 FQGNSA. V shed 1 base and J shed 1 base, with 8 bases lying between them. This chain's CDR3 is CASSLVRQSGNTIYF. The CDR3 nucleotides read TGTGCCAGCAGCTTAGTGCGGCAGTCTGGAAACACCATATATTTT.

CDR3 region: CASRRRDRGTEAFF. CDR3 DNA sequence: TGTGCCAGCAGACGTCGGGACAGGGGGACTGAAGCTTTCTTT. The genes are TRBV3-1 (or the pseudogene TRBV3-2) and TRBJ1-1; 11 bases match TRBD1. The CDR3 contains 14 residues. V gave up 6 bases and J gave up 5 bases; unmatched junction bases: 5. CDR1 is LGHDT and CDR2 is YNNKEL in the germline V gene (reference sequence).

In its sample, this clone was seen a few times. This CDR3 reads CASRLVGAFSGNTIYF. The CDR3 nucleotides are TGTGCAAGTCGCTTGGTAGGGGCGTTCTCTGGAAACACCATATATTTT. The chain combines TRBV12-2 with TRBJ1-3; the table's D call TRBD1 went unverified against the DNA. TRBV12-2 is a documented pseudogene. The CDR3 runs to 16 residues.

The chain combines TRBV6-6 with TRBJ2-5; no firm D call. The germline V gene has CDR1 MNHNY and CDR2 SVGAGI (reference sequence). V gave up 0 bases and J gave up 1 base, with 6 bases separating them. This CDR3 has 14 residues. This CDR3 is CASSYSPTQETQYF. In DNA, the CDR3 is TGTGCCAGCAGTTACTCACCTACCCAAGAGACCCAGTACTTC.

The chain has TRBV28 and TRBJ1-2; D remains ambiguous. Trimming stripped 6 bases from V and 5 bases from J, with 4 bases between. Germline V gives CDR1 MDHEN, CDR2 SYDVKM. The CDR3 covers 10 residues. This chain's CDR3 is CASRGYGYTF. CDR3 sequence (DNA): TGTGCCAGCAGAGGTTATGGCTACACCTTC.

The rearrangement links TRBV6-1 to TRBJ1-2; 8 nucleotides align to TRBD1. The germline V gene encodes CDR1 MNHNS and CDR2 SASEGT. Trimming cost V 3 bases and J 4 bases; bases outside gene matches: 1. The CDR3 runs to 13 residues. CDR3 protein: CASSDTGGYGYTF. CDR3 coding DNA: TGTGCCAGCAGTGACACAGGGGGCTATGGCTACACCTTC.

In this sample, this clone turned up once. This chain uses TRBV9 with TRBJ2-2; D remains unclear. In germline, CDR1 is SGDLS, CDR2 YYNGEE. V was clipped by 3 bases and J by 1 base, with 7 bases between them. This CDR3 spans 14 amino acids. This chain's CDR3 is CASSASGNTGELFF. In DNA, the CDR3 is TGTGCCAGCAGCGCTTCGGGGAACACCGGGGAGCTGTTTTTT.

This sequence joins TRBV11-2 and TRBJ2-1; D possibly corresponds to TRBD1 (6 bases). This CDR3 has 13 residues. The V gene lost 5 bases and the J gene lost 8 bases, with 13 bases spanning the gap. Germline CDR1 reads SGHAT; CDR2 reads FQNNGV. This CDR3 reads CASSLRQVDEQFF. DNA for the CDR3: TGTGCCAGCAGCCTGCGACAGGTGGATGAGCAGTTCTTC.

The chain recombines TRBV5-1 with TRBJ2-7, with D hard to call. Germline CDR1 is SGHRS and CDR2 is YFSETQ. The germline V and J ends were trimmed by 2 bases and 7 bases, with 19 bases remaining between them. The CDR3 length is 15 residues. The CDR3 is CASSFNSGRIMEQYF. Here the CDR3 DNA reads TGCGCCAGCAGCTTTAACTCCGGGCGAATTATGGAGCAGTACTTC.

This sequence joins TRBV21-1 and TRBJ2-3; TRBD2, as called in the table, went unchecked against the DNA. TRBV21-1 is flagged as a pseudogene. The CDR3 runs to 15 residues. The CDR3 DNA reads as TGTGCCAGCAGCCCCCGGACTAGATGCACAGATACGCAGTATTTT. Translation: CASSPRTRCTDTQYF.

This CDR3 reads CASSQRLGGDGTQYF. The CDR3 bases are TGTGCCAGCAGCCAACGGCTCGGGGGTGACGGGACCCAGTACTTC. This sequence joins TRBV3-1 (or the pseudogene TRBV3-2) and TRBJ2-5; perhaps TRBD2 as D (6 bases). Trimming pared 2 bases from V and 7 bases from J, leaving 17 bases between. Per germline, CDR1 LGHDT and CDR2 YNNKEL (reference sequence). The CDR3 is 15 residues long.

The CDR3 loop reads CASSLSRQIQETQYF. The CDR3 bases are TGTGCCAGCAGTTTATCTCGACAGATACAAGAGACCCAGTACTTC. The V and J genes are TRBV27 and TRBJ2-5, with D perhaps matching TRBD1 (5 bases). V was shortened by 0 bases and J by 2 bases, with 10 bases between the two germline ends. The V gene's germline CDR1 is MNHEY and CDR2 SMNVEV (reference sequence). The CDR3 is made up of 15 amino acids.

V is TRBV10-3 and J is TRBJ1-2; 7 bases map to TRBD1. The germline gives CDR1 ENHRY, CDR2 SYGVKD. The CDR3 is made up of 15 amino acids. V was clipped by 6 bases and J by 4 bases; unmatched bases: 11. The CDR3 loop is CAIRGSGGWSYGYTF. The DNA of the CDR3 is TGTGCCATCAGGGGATCAGGGGGATGGAGCTATGGCTACACCTTC.

The CDR3 sequence: CATLANPAQGTSYEQYF. The CDR3 DNA reads TGTGCCACCCTCGCAAATCCAGCACAGGGTACCTCCTACGAGCAGTACTTC. This sequence joins TRBV10-3 and TRBJ2-7; possibly TRBD1 for D (6 bases). CDR1 and CDR2 (germline): ENHRY, SYGVKD. The CDR3 extends over 17 amino acids. Trimming pared 10 bases from V and 0 bases from J, leaving 25 bases between.

V usage is TRBV7-6 and J usage is TRBJ1-2, with D unresolved. V lost 1 base, J lost 5 bases, and 14 bases lay in between. The germline CDR1 and CDR2 sequences are SGHVS and FNYEAQ. This CDR3 is 15 amino acids long. The CDR3: CASSLGTDPNYGYTF. CDR3 DNA sequence: TGTGCCAGCAGCTTAGGAACAGACCCGAATTATGGCTACACCTTC.

J is TRBJ2-7 and V is TRBV19, with D possibly TRBD2 on 6 matching bases. This CDR3 has 14 residues. Germline V lookup: CDR1 LNHDA, CDR2 SQIVND (reference sequence). Trimming removed 0 bases from V and 6 bases from J, with 12 bases in between. The CDR3 DNA is TGTGCCAGTAGTATAGAACGGGAGCTCGGCGAGCAGTACTTC. Translated, it gives CASSIERELGEQYF. The full variable domain, its missing parts supplied by reference TRBV19 and TRBJ2-7, is DGGITQSPKYLFRKEGQNVTLSCEQNLNHDAMYWYRQDPGQGLRLIYYSQIVNDFQKGDIAEGYSVSREKKESFPLTVTSAQKNPTAFYLCASSIERELGEQYFGPGTRLTVT.

CDR3 coding DNA: TGCGCCAGCAGCTTGGAAGCGGGAGGGCACGACGAGCAGTACTTC. Encoded protein: CASSLEAGGHDEQYF. The chain has TRBV5-1 and TRBJ2-7, with TRBD2 matching 10 bases. The CDR3 has 15 residues. The germline V gene encodes CDR1 SGHRS and CDR2 YFSETQ. V shed 0 bases and J 5 bases; nucleotides not matched to a gene: 5. The full variable domain, its missing parts supplied by reference TRBV5-1 and TRBJ2-7, is KAGVTQTPRYLIKTRGQQVTLSCSPISGHRSVSWYQQTPGQGLQFLFEYFSETQRNKGNFPGRFSGRQFSNSRSEMNVSTLELGDSALYLCASSLEAGGHDEQYFGPGTRLTVT.

V is TRBV5-8 and J is TRBJ1-2; 12 bases are a match to TRBD1. Trimming cost V 0 bases and J 7 bases; bases outside gene matches: 4. The CDR3 runs 15 residues. Germline-derived CDR1 and CDR2 are SGHTS and YDEGEE. The CDR3 sequence: CASSLGDRGRFGYTF. The CDR3 region has the DNA TGTGCCAGCAGCTTGGGGGACAGGGGGCGGTTTGGCTACACCTTC.

This chain connects TRBV4-1 to TRBJ2-6; possibly TRBD2 for D (6 bases). The CDR3 has 16 amino acids. Trimming took off 3 bases at V and 2 bases at J, with 11 bases between the two ends. Germline V gene sequence: CDR1 MGHRA, CDR2 YSYEKL. CDR3 bases: TGCGCCAGCAGCCAGAGATCGGGGGCTGGGGCCAACGTCCTGACTTTC. Residues: CASSQRSGAGANVLTF.

V and J are TRBV7-3 and TRBJ2-3; TRBD1 is a possible D gene (6 bases). Trimming took off 5 bases at V and 7 bases at J, with 10 bases between the two ends. The CDR3 spans 12 residues. In germline, CDR1 is SGHTA, CDR2 FQGTGA. The CDR3 nucleotides read TGTGCCAGCAGCGCTCAGGGGAATACGCAGTATTTT. The encoded protein is CASSAQGNTQYF. The whole variable domain, remainder taken from reference TRBV7-3 and TRBJ2-3, is GAGVSQTPSNKVTEKGKYVELRCDPISGHTALYWYRQSLGQGPEFLIYFQGTGAADDSGLPNDRFFAVRPEGSVSTLKIQRTERGDSAVYLCASSAQGNTQYFGPGTRLTVL.

This chain connects TRBV14 to TRBJ2-7; D remains unclear. Germline lookup yields CDR1 SGHDN and CDR2 FVKESK. Trimming cost V 1 base and J 4 bases, with 11 bases left between them. The CDR3 has 14 residues. CDR3 DNA: TGTGCCAGCAGCCAAGTTGGCAGGACGTACGAGCAGTACTTC. Protein product: CASSQVGRTYEQYF.